This T cell receptor (beta chain) came from a study of chemoradiotherapy in HPV16-positive cancers (dated by TCRdb to between 2021 and 2024). General notes on the study: Functional T-cell assays on cells from two HPV16-positive patients defined candidate HPV-specific T-cell clones and common TCR motifs. The candidate HPV-specific TCRs and motifs were then tracked in TCR repertoires from roughly 86 patients with HPV-related cancers. The study asked whether T-cell immunity to the HPV oncoproteins E6 and E7 changes during chemoradiotherapy and whether this immunity affects survival.

The library relied on the immunoSEQ multiplex PCR assay. Not all clones reach the TCRdb copy of this immuneACCESS table, which keeps in-frame sequences only. Checked studies attribute under half of the gap to unresolved V genes and leave the rest unexplained. The sample profile shows about 68,000 clones; 88% of them were found once. The ten largest account for under 4.5% of the sample. In the case of this clone: The specificity of this receptor is unknown. Nothing much larger sits one base from this clone, and base qualities are not available.

Here is what the overall study found, with its caveats: Among HPV16-positive patients, expansion of HPV-responsive T cells during chemoradiotherapy was associated with better recurrence-free survival. Only two HPV16-positive patients were used to derive the functional definition of HPV-specific T cells, and the survival association was reported for HPV16-positive patients. Expansion of candidate HPV-specific clones and E7-related TCR motifs was observed in the tumor microenvironment during treatment, whereas no such expansion was observed for non-HPV-specific T cells.

CDR1 is given as LGHNA and CDR2 as YNFKEQ, both from the germline V gene. Including the terminal cysteine and phenylalanine, the CDR3 comprises 16 residues. CDR3 DNA is the only sequence kept; it has 48 bases, read in frame from the first base. V loses 4 bases at its end and J loses 0 bases; junction bases beyond the gene matches: 7. Repertoires were sampled repeatedly over the course of chemoradiotherapy, so clonal expansion could be followed in the tumor microenvironment. The clonotype originates from a human donor with HPV-associated anogenital cancer. The V and J genes are TRBV4-2 and TRBJ1-1; TRBD1 aligns with 8 central bases. The material sequenced was blood, taken from a patient who underwent chemoradiotherapy. At the DNA level, the sequence is TGTGCCAGCAGCCCACGTGGGGGACAGGTGAACACTGAAGCTTTCTTT. It specifies CASSPRGGQVNTEAFF.